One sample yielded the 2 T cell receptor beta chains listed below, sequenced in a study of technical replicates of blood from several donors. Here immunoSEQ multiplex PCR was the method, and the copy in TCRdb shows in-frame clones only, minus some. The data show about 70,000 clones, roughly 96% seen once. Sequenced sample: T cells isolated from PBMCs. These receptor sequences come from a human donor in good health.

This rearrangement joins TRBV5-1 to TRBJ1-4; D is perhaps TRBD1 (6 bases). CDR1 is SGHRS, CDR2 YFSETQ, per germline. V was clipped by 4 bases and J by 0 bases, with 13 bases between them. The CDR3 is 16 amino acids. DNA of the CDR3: TGCGCCAGCAGCCAAAATACAGGGTCAACTAATGAAAAACTGTTTTTT. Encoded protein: CASSQNTGSTNEKLFF.

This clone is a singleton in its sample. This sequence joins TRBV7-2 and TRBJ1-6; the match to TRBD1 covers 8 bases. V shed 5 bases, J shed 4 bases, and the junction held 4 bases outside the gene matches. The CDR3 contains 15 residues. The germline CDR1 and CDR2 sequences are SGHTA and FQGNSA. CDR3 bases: TGTGCCAGCAGCCCTCGACAGGGGTATAATTCACCCCTCCACTTT. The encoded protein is CASSPRQGYNSPLHF.